The present entry profiles one T cell receptor (beta chain) with its context. The data were obtained in a study of blood T cell repertoires in COVID-19. The wider study: COVID-19 samples collected from the United States, Italy and Spain covered acute and convalescent phases. Sources were T cells, B-cell-depleted T cells, or PBMCs; the material itself was cDNA or gDNA.

The assay was immunoSEQ multiplex PCR, and TCRdb's table has in-frame clones only and misses some. The sample gives roughly 15,000 clones, 75% to 85% of which show up once; less than 25% is in the top ten. This CDR3 is built from 14 residues. Germline V gene lookup returns CDR1 MNHEY and CDR2 SMNVEV (reference sequence). Trimming cost V 9 bases and J 4 bases; bases outside gene matches: 10. The sequence derives from a man older than 75 with active COVID-19. The chain employs TRBV27 and TRBJ2-7; 9 nucleotides agree with TRBD1. What was sequenced was peripheral blood. CDR3 in DNA: TGTGCCAGGGGCTCCGGGACAGGGTTGTACGAGCAGTACTTC. It yields the protein CARGSGTGLYEQYF.